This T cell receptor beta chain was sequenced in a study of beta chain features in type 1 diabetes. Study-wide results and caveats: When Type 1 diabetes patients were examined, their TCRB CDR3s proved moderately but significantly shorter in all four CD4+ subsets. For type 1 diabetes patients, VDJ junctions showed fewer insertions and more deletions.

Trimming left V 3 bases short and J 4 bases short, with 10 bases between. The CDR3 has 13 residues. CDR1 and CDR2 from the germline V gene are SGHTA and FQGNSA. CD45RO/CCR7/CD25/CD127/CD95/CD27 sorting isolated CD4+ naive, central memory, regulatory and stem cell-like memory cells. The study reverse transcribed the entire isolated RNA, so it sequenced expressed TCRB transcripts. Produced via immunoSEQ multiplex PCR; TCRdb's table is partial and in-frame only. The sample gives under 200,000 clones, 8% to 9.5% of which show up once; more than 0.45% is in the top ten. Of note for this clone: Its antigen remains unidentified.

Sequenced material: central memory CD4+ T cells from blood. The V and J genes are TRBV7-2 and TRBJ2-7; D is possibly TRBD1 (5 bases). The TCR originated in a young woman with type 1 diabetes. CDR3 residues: CASSFARAYEQYF. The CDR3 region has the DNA TGTGCCAGCAGCTTTGCCAGGGCGTACGAGCAGTACTTC.